This T cell receptor (beta chain) was profiled in a study of CD8 T cells in ankylosing spondylitis. Study-wide results and limits: Among TCR beta sequences, a motif of several highly homologous variants appeared characteristic of ankylosing spondylitis blood.

Germline V gives CDR1 DFQATT, CDR2 SNEGSKA (reference sequence). The V gene lost 1 base and the J gene lost 0 bases, with 6 bases spanning the gap. This CDR3 contains 13 residues. One entry per CDR3 protein, called by TCRdb with MiXCR from the 5' RACE reads. The data show about 840,000 distinct CDR3 sequences, with approximately 12% seen just once and about 0.5% held by the top ten. This clonotype occurred a few times. The antigen remains undetermined. V is TRBV20-1 and J is TRBJ1-2; no reliable D call. The receptor was isolated from a male donor with ankylosing spondylitis. The sequenced material came from blood, either unsorted or a sorted T cell fraction (not recorded which). CDR3 nucleotide sequence: TGCAGTGCTAGAGTTCTCCCTAACTATGGCTACACCTTC. The encoded protein is CSARVLPNYGYTF.